This T cell receptor beta chain was recorded in a study of blood T cells in healthy people across ages. Notes on this clonotype: What it binds is unknown. A junction boundary mismatches the germline segment, possibly from a read error.

Study-wide results and limits: Older individuals had lower TCR beta diversity per million T cells (the decline was roughly linear).

From germline, CDR1 is MGHRA and CDR2 YSYEKL. The CDR3 totals 15 residues. The use of a sample-barcoded 5' primer and a J-beta primer mix characterized a second PCR of roughly 6 to 11 cycles. Sequencing yielded, for each sample, at least 3 million paired-end reads carrying CDR3. TCRdb reprocessed the 5' RACE reads via MiXCR and lists one record per CDR3 protein. This table holds approximately 1,000,000 distinct CDR3 sequences, 45% found once. Specimen: blood. The receptor comes from a woman aged 60 to 75 in good health. This chain connects TRBV4-1 to TRBJ2-5, with D tentatively TRBD2 (5 bases). The CDR3 region is CASGQDDLAQETQYF. The CDR3 DNA reads TGCGCCAGCGGCCAAGACGATCTAGCCCAAGAGACCCAGTACTTC.